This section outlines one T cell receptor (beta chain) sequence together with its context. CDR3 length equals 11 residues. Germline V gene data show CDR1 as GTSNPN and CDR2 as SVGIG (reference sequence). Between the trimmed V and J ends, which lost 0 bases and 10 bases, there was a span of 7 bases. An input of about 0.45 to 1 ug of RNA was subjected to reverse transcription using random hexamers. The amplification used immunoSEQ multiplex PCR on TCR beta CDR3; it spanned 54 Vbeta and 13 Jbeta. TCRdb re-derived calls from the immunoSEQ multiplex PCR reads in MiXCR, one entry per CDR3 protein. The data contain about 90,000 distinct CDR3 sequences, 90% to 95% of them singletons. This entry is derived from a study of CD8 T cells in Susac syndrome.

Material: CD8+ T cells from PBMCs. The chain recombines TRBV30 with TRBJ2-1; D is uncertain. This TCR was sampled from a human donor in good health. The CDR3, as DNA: TGTGCCTGGAGTGTCCGTCAGGAGCAGTTCTTC. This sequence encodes CAWSVRQEQFF. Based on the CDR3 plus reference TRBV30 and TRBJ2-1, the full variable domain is SQTIHQWPATLVQPVGSPLSLECTVEGTSNPNLYWYRQAAGRGLQLLFYSVGIGQISSEVPQNLSASRPQDRQFILSSKKLLLSDSGFYLCAWSVRQEQFFGPGTRLTVL.